This entry features one TCR beta chain sequence. Antigen specificity is unknown. The data belong to a study of T cell responses to AZD1222 COVID-19 vaccine. Study outcomes and limitations: Across the whole spike, CD4 TCRs peaked at regions 160-218 and 743-854.

The protocol was immunoSEQ multiplex PCR, while the TCRdb copy is restricted to in-frame clones and leaves out a portion. The repertoire holds roughly 60,000 clones, with approximately 80% as singletons. The germline V gene encodes CDR1 SQVTM and CDR2 ANQGSEA. The CDR3 sequence is 14 residues long. J was trimmed by 0 bases and V by 7 bases; bases with no gene match: 3. Investigators merged groups given second doses at roughly 4 or roughly 12 weeks. The rearrangement uses TRBV29-1 and TRBJ2-1; 10 positions match TRBD2. Here the sequenced sample was peripheral blood, taken 28 days after the second AZD1222 dose. The receptor's source is an adult who received the AZD1222 COVID-19 vaccine. The CDR3 here is CSAGTSVSYNEQFF. In DNA, the CDR3 is TGCAGCGCCGGGACTAGCGTCTCCTACAATGAGCAGTTCTTC.